This TCR beta chain comes out of a study of identical twins. The CDR3 consists of 14 residues. Trimming cost V 5 bases and J 6 bases, with 18 bases left between them. The germline CDR1 and CDR2 sequences are DFQATT and SNEGSKA (reference sequence). MiXCR, run by TCRdb on the 5' RACE reads, gives a single entry per CDR3 protein. Of 450,000 or so distinct CDR3 sequences detected, approximately 25% appear once; the ten largest clones hold 2.9%. These same records also appear under a second study, on T cells expressing NK-cell markers.

The rearrangement uses TRBV20-1 and TRBJ2-3; possibly TRBD2 for D (7 bases). The TCR originated in a woman under 30 in good health. The sequenced material came from CD4+ T cells sorted from blood. The CDR3 region is CSALGGRGDDTQYF. The CDR3 coding sequence is TGCAGTGCTCTGGGGGGGCGAGGGGACGATACGCAGTATTTT.